This T cell receptor (beta chain) was identified during a study of blood T cell repertoires in COVID-19. Study-wide background: The origin of the acute and convalescent COVID-19 samples was the United States, Italy and Spain. PBMCs, B-cell-depleted T cells, or T cells provided the cDNA or gDNA that made up the material.

Trimming pared 6 bases from V and 8 bases from J, leaving 11 bases between. The CDR3 is made up of 12 amino acids. In this sample, this clone turned up once. The study recruited people aged 18 to 89 years across around 24 US areas. Either two negative PCRs, clearance, or symptom resolution qualified Cohort 3 donors as recovered. TCRdb's table, derived via immunoSEQ multiplex PCR, lists solely in-frame clones and lacks some. The repertoire includes some 330,000 clones, over 80% of them detected once, and over 4.5% sits in the top ten. This TCR came from a woman between 45 and 65 years old who had recovered from COVID-19. This chain uses TRBV12-3 or TRBV12-4 with TRBJ1-5; unclear D gene. The sequencing input was PBMCs or T cells enriched from blood (not recorded which). The CDR3 DNA reads TGTGCCAGCAGGGAGGGAATTGAGCCCCAGCATTTT. The encoded protein is CASREGIEPQHF.